Below, 22 T cell receptor beta chains from the same sample are listed, as sequenced in a study of T-cell memory formation after mild COVID-19. TCRdb reprocessed the 5' RACE reads via MiXCR and lists one record per CDR3 protein. Among about 430,000 distinct CDR3 sequences listed, approximately 25% were seen once. Sequencing used PBMCs or a T cell subset sorted from them (not recorded which). The origin of the receptors is an adult woman who had mild COVID-19 (a few samples of this study predate the infection). Cell type and time point are not known.

In its sample, this clonotype was seen a few times. The rearrangement joins TRBV5-1 to TRBJ1-2, with TRBD1 matching 7 bases. V shed 1 base and J 8 bases; nucleotides not matched to a gene: 5. Germline CDR1 is SGHRS and CDR2 is YFSETQ. This CDR3 region has 13 residues. The CDR3 sequence: CASSLTDREGYTF. For the CDR3, the DNA is TGCGCCAGCAGCTTGACCGACAGGGAGGGCTACACCTTC.

This clonotype has just a few counts. This chain links TRBV3-2 with TRBJ2-7. TRBV3-2 is a recognized pseudogene. The CDR3 sequence is 9 residues long. The CDR3 DNA reads TGTGCCAGCAGCCCGGAGCAGTACTTC. Its translation is CASSPEQYF.

This clonotype was seen only a few times. The CDR3 loop reads CASSLTRNEQYF. The CDR3 DNA reads as TGCGCCAGCAGCTTGACCCGTAACGAGCAGTACTTC. This chain uses TRBV5-1 with TRBJ2-7; D remains ambiguous. CDR3 length equals 12 residues. Germline V CDR1 and CDR2: SGHRS, YFSETQ. V lost 1 base and J 5 bases, leaving 7 bases between the germline ends.

This chain joins TRBV12-3 or TRBV12-4 and TRBJ1-4; tentatively, D is TRBD1 (6 bases). The CDR3 consists of 15 residues. V lost 8 bases and J 4 bases, leaving 17 bases between the germline ends. CDR3 DNA: TGTGCCAGCGGTGGGGGCGTCTTCTTTAATGAAAAACTGTTTTTT. Protein sequence: CASGGGVFFNEKLFF.

The CDR3 nucleotides are TGCAGCGTTGAAGAAGATGAGTCCACAGGGTGGAATGAGCAGTTCTTC. Amino acid sequence: CSVEEDESTGWNEQFF. The V gene is TRBV29-1, the J gene TRBJ2-1, with D perhaps TRBD1 (6 bases). V lost 0 bases and J lost 7, with 19 bases in between. The CDR3 is made up of 16 amino acids. CDR1 is SQVTM and CDR2 is ANQGSEA in the germline V gene.

The chain employs TRBV4-2 and TRBJ2-7; D gene uncertain. Germline CDR1 and CDR2: LGHNA and YNFKEQ. The CDR3 is 17 amino acids. V lost 1 base to trimming and J lost 0 bases, with 16 bases between them. The CDR3 reads CASSQGIADRHSYEQYF. The DNA of the CDR3 is TGTGCCAGCAGCCAAGGAATCGCGGACCGACACTCCTACGAGCAGTACTTC.

V is TRBV4-1 and J is TRBJ2-1; 12 bases line up with TRBD2. CDR1 and CDR2 (germline): MGHRA, YSYEKL. The CDR3 contains 17 residues. V shed 0 bases, J shed 1 base, and the junction held 1 base outside the gene matches. CDR3 sequence: CASSQDGLAGSYNEQFF. CDR3 sequence (DNA): TGCGCCAGCAGCCAAGATGGACTAGCGGGATCCTACAATGAGCAGTTCTTC.

V and J are TRBV5-1 and TRBJ2-4; D may be TRBD1 (6 bases). This CDR3 region has 16 residues. Per germline, CDR1 SGHRS and CDR2 YFSETQ. V was pared by 0 bases and J by 0 bases, with 10 bases between. CDR3 loop: CASSLGQVIAKNIQYF. The CDR3 DNA sequence: TGCGCCAGCAGCTTGGGACAGGTTATAGCCAAAAACATTCAGTACTTC.

V is TRBV6-2 or TRBV6-3 and J is TRBJ2-5; TRBD1 aligns across 8 bases. Germline trimming cut 4 bases from V and 0 bases from J; bases unmatched to any gene: 16. Germline values: CDR1 MNHEY, CDR2 SVGEGT. CDR3 length: 19 residues. The DNA for the CDR3 is TGTGCCAGCAGTTTCACCCTGTACTTCGGGACAGGACACCAAGAGACCCAGTACTTC. As protein: CASSFTLYFGTGHQETQYF.

The chain joins TRBV3-1 to TRBJ1-2; TRBD1 agrees at 8 bases. J gave up 0 bases and V 3 bases, and 9 bases lay outside the gene matches. There are 17 residues in the CDR3. The germline V gene encodes CDR1 LGHDT and CDR2 YNNKEL (reference sequence). The CDR3 region is CASSHTLRGPTNYGYTF. The CDR3 DNA sequence: TGTGCCAGCAGCCATACGCTCAGGGGGCCCACTAACTATGGCTACACCTTC.

In this sample, this clonotype turned up a few times. The rearrangement links TRBV5-4 to TRBJ2-2, with 8 bases that match TRBD2. The germline gives CDR1 SGHNT, CDR2 YYREEE (reference sequence). Trimming cost V 0 bases and J 3 bases; bases outside gene matches: 7. The CDR3 is made up of 17 amino acids. For the CDR3, the DNA is TGTGCCAGCAGCTTGGCCGGGAGGGCCCGAGACACCGGGGAGCTGTTTTTT. Translation: CASSLAGRARDTGELFF.

This clonotype was detected many times. The chain employs TRBV7-9 and TRBJ1-2, with 8 positions matching TRBD1. The germline gives CDR1 SEHNR, CDR2 FQNEAQ (reference sequence). The CDR3 has 15 residues. V shed 1 base, J shed 6 bases, and the junction held 7 bases outside the gene matches. The CDR3 coding sequence is TGTGCCAGCAGCTTAGACCAAGCAGGGGGCAATGGCTACACCTTC. Its translation is CASSLDQAGGNGYTF.

This clonotype was counted between two and nine times. The chain links TRBV4-1 to TRBJ1-1, with D possibly TRBD1 on 5 matching bases. The CDR3 length is 17 residues. With 0 bases removed from V and 1 base from J, the gap between germline ends came to 15 bases. Germline V gives CDR1 MGHRA, CDR2 YSYEKL. CDR3 in DNA: TGCGCCAGCAGCCAAGATCGAGGGGATGGGAGGAACACTGAAGCTTTCTTT. It is translated as CASSQDRGDGRNTEAFF.

This clonotype was found a few times. V and J are TRBV7-3 and TRBJ1-2; 8 nucleotides agree with TRBD1. V trimming: 5 bases; J trimming: 1 base; junction bases outside the gene matches: 3. Germline V lookup: CDR1 SGHTA, CDR2 FQGTGA. This CDR3 is built from 14 residues. DNA of the CDR3: TGTGCCAGCAGCCCTACAGGGGGTAACTATGGCTACACCTTC. Amino acid sequence: CASSPTGGNYGYTF.

The chain joins TRBV4-1 to TRBJ1-1, with 8 positions matching TRBD1. Germline-derived CDR1 and CDR2 are MGHRA and YSYEKL. There are 15 residues in the CDR3. Trimming cost V 4 bases and J 1 base; bases outside gene matches: 5. The DNA of the CDR3 is TGCGCCAGCAGCCTTCGACAGGGGACGAACACTGAAGCTTTCTTT. Protein sequence: CASSLRQGTNTEAFF.

The rearrangement joins TRBV19 to TRBJ2-6, with unresolved D. The length of the CDR3 is 15 residues. V gave up 2 bases and J gave up 2 bases, with 7 bases separating them. Germline V lookup: CDR1 LNHDA, CDR2 SQIVND (reference sequence). The CDR3 here is CASSIIGTGANVLTF. Here the CDR3 DNA reads TGTGCCAGTAGTATAATAGGGACTGGGGCCAACGTCCTGACTTTC. Using reference TRBV19 and TRBJ2-6 for the parts outside the CDR3, the full variable domain is DGGITQSPKYLFRKEGQNVTLSCEQNLNHDAMYWYRQDPGQGLRLIYYSQIVNDFQKGDIAEGYSVSREKKESFPLTVTSAQKNPTAFYLCASSIIGTGANVLTFGAGSRLTVL.

In this sample, this clonotype turned up a few times. This chain links TRBV5-1 with TRBJ1-5; TRBD1 aligns across 7 bases. Germline V CDR1 and CDR2: SGHRS, YFSETQ. V lost 0 bases, J lost 2 bases, and 2 bases stayed unmatched. The CDR3 extends over 15 amino acids. In nucleotides, the CDR3 is TGCGCCAGCAGCTTGGCGGGACAGCGCAATCAGCCCCAGCATTTT. Its protein product is CASSLAGQRNQPQHF.

This clonotype was observed a few times. DNA of the CDR3: TGTGCCACCAGTGATTTCGCGACGCGCCGCGGAGCTTTCTTT. Amino acid sequence: CATSDFATRRGAFF. The chain has TRBV24-1 and TRBJ1-1; D unclear. V lost 1 base and J 10 bases, leaving 15 bases between the germline ends. Per germline, CDR1 KGHDR and CDR2 SFDVKD. The CDR3 length is 14 residues.

This clonotype was seen more than once but under ten times. V and J are TRBV2 and TRBJ2-3, with TRBD1 matching 8 bases. The V segment lost 7 bases and the J segment 0 bases; nucleotides outside the gene matches: 6. From germline, CDR1 is SNHLY and CDR2 FYNNEI. The CDR3 has 15 residues. The CDR3 bases are TGTGCCAGCACGAAAGACAGGGGAAGCACAGATACGCAGTATTTT. This translates into CASTKDRGSTDTQYF. Full variable domain (remainder filled in from reference TRBV2 and TRBJ2-3): EPEVTQTPSHQVTQMGQEVILRCVPISNHLYFYWYRQILGQKVEFLVSFYNNEISEKSEIFDDQFSVERPDGSNFTLKIRSTKLEDSAMYFCASTKDRGSTDTQYFGPGTRLTVL.

The chain is built from TRBV12-3 or TRBV12-4 and TRBJ1-2; D not certain. V was cut by 3 bases and J by 4 bases, with 9 bases left in between. This CDR3 contains 13 residues. The CDR3 here is CASSFRDAYGYTF. CDR3 in DNA: TGTGCCAGCAGTTTTAGGGATGCCTATGGCTACACCTTC.

The chain recombines TRBV24-1 with TRBJ2-3, with 8 bases that match TRBD2. The junction had 7 bases not matched to a gene; V was cut back by 4 bases and J by 2 bases. Germline CDR1 is KGHDR and CDR2 is SFDVKD. The CDR3 is 16 residues long. The DNA of the CDR3 is TGTGCCACCAGTGACCCGGGAGGGTTGACCACAGATACGCAGTATTTT. As protein: CATSDPGGLTTDTQYF.

The chain is built from TRBV10-3 and TRBJ2-5, with 10 bases matching TRBD2. This CDR3 has 14 residues. Germline values: CDR1 ENHRY, CDR2 SYGVKD. Trimming took 5 bases from V and 5 from J; bases not matched to a gene: 5. The CDR3 loop reads CAISLAGVEETQYF. CDR3 in DNA: TGTGCCATCAGTCTAGCGGGGGTGGAGGAGACCCAGTACTTC.